This TCR beta chain was identified in a study of T cell repertoires in cytomegalovirus infection. Study-level information: Well-studied HLA-B-restricted epitopes and recently identified HLA-C-restricted epitopes of CMV were both used in the study.

This clonotype was counted only a few times. The antigen remains undetermined. The study's findings and limits: Ex vivo, HLA-C-restricted CMV-specific TCR beta clonotypes prevailed over the rest of the response.

In TCRdb, the reads were re-called with MiXCR into one record per CDR3 protein. The sample has hundreds of thousands of distinct CDR3 sequences, around 29% seen once; the top ten hold 15% to 20%. The starting material was cultured PBMCs, obtained from culture after CMV antigen stimulation. This sequence originates from a human donor in good health (CMV status not recorded). Some clones in this sample may be carry-over from other donors' samples.

CDR3 loop: CASSPGTGGFSSYEQYF. In DNA, the CDR3 is TGTGCCAGCAGCCCCGGGACAGGGGGTTTTAGCTCCTACGAGCAGTACTTC. The rearrangement links TRBV6-1 to TRBJ2-7; 11 nucleotides match TRBD1. The germline gives CDR1 MNHNS, CDR2 SASEGT. The CDR3 covers 17 residues. J was trimmed by 0 bases and V by 6 bases; bases with no gene match: 10.